The TCR beta chain under discussion was sequenced for a study of T cell responses to AZD1222 COVID-19 vaccine. Across the study: Second doses were pooled across both intervals (about 4 or about 12 weeks).

The table came from immunoSEQ multiplex PCR; TCRdb's copy has only in-frame clones and leaves some out. In the table there are 160,000 or so clones, approximately 90% of which are singletons. CDR3 length equals 16 residues. The germline V gene encodes CDR1 MNHNY and CDR2 SVGAGI (reference sequence). V lost 7 bases to trimming and J lost 1 base, with 19 bases between them. The source of this sequence is an adult in good health. Material: peripheral blood, obtained on day 0 of AZD1222 vaccination. The chain recombines TRBV6-6 with TRBJ1-1, with D unclear. The CDR3 here is CASIFLRYTENTEAFF. For the CDR3, the DNA is TGTGCCAGCATCTTTCTCCGGTACACCGAGAACACTGAAGCTTTCTTT.